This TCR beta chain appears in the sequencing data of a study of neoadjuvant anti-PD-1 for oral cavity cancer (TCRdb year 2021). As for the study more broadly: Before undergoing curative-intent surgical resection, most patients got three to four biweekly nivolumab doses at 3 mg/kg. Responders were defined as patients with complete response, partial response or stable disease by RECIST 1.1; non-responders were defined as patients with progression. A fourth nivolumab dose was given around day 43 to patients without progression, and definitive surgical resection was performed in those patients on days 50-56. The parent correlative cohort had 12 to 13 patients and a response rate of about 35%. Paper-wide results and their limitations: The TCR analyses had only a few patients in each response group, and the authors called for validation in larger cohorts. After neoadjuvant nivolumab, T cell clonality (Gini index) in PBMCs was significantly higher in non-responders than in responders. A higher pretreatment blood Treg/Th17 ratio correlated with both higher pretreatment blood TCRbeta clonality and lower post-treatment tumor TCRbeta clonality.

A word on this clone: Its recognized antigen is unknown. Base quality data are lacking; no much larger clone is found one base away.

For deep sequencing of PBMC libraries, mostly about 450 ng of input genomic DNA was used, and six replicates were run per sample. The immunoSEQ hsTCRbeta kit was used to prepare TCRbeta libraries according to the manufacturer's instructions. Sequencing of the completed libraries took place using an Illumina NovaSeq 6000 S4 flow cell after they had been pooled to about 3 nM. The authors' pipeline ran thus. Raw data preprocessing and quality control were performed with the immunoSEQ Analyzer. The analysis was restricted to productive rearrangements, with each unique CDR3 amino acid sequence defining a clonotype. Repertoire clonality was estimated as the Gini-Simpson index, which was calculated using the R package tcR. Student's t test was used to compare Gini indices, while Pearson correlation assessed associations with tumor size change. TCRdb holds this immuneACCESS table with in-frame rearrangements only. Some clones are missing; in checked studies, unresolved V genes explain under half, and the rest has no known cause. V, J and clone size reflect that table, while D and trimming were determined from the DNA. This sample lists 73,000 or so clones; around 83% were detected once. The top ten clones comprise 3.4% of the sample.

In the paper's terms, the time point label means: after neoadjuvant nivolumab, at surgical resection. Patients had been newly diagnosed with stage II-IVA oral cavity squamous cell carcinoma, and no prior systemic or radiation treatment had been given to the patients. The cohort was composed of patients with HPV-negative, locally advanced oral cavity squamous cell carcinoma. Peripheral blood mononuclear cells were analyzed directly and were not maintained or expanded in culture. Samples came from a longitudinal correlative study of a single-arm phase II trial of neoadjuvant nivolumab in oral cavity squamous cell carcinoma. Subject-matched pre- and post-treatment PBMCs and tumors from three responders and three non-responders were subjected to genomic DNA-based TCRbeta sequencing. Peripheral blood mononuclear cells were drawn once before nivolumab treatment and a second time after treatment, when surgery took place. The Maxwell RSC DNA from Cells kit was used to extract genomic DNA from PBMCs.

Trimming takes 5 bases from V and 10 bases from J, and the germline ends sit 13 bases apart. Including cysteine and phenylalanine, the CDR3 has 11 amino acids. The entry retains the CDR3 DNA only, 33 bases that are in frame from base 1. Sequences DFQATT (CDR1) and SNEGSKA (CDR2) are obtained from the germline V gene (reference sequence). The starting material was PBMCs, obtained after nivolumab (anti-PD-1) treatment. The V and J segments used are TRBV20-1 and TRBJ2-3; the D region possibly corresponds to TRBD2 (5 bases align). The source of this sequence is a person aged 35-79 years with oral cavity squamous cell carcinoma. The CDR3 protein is CSADPREAQYF. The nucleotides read TGCAGTGCTGACCCCCGGGAAGCGCAGTATTTT.